The 25 T cell receptor beta chains in this list originate from one sample, sequenced in a study of T cell repertoires in cytomegalovirus infection. MiXCR was run by TCRdb on the reads, yielding one entry per CDR3 protein. The sample holds some 110,000 distinct CDR3 sequences, over 9% seen once. Their recognized antigens are unknown. Sequencing was done on a sample of PBMCs, sequenced either directly or after in vitro stimulation (not recorded which). These TCRs come from a human donor in good health (CMV status not recorded). Some clones in this sample may be carry-over from other donors' samples.

This clonotype turned up a few times. CDR3 amino acids: CASSPELARGNYGYTF. The CDR3 nucleotides are TGTGCCAGTAGCCCGGAATTGGCGCGGGGCAACTATGGCTACACCTTC. The V call is TRBV19, the J call TRBJ1-2; tentative D call: TRBD1 (5 bases). The CDR3 contains 16 residues. Germline assignment: CDR1 LNHDA and CDR2 SQIVND (reference sequence). V was cut by 6 bases and J by 2 bases, with 19 bases left in between.

This clonotype has ten or more counts. J is TRBJ1-2 and V is TRBV6-2 or TRBV6-3; D perhaps matches TRBD1 (5 bases). V was cut by 5 bases and J by 0 bases, with 10 bases left in between. CDR1 is MNHEY and CDR2 is SVGEGT in the germline V gene. The CDR3 sequence is 14 residues long. The CDR3 coding sequence is TGTGCCAGCAGTCCGACAGAAACTAACTATGGCTACACCTTC. As protein: CASSPTETNYGYTF.

This clonotype was seen ten or more times. The V and J genes are TRBV7-2 and TRBJ2-1; 12 bases agree with TRBD2. This CDR3 region has 17 residues. Germline V gene lookup returns CDR1 SGHTA and CDR2 FQGNSA. The V segment lost 1 base and the J segment 8 bases; nucleotides outside the gene matches: 9. Here the CDR3 reads CASSLESSGRARDEQFF. In DNA, the CDR3 is TGTGCCAGCAGCTTAGAGTCTAGCGGGAGGGCCCGCGATGAGCAGTTCTTC.

At least ten counts were recorded for this clonotype. DNA for the CDR3: TGTGCCAGCAGCATCGGACGGCACCAAGAGACCCAGTACTTC. Translated, it gives CASSIGRHQETQYF. The chain links TRBV7-2 to TRBJ2-5; D is undetermined. CDR3 length equals 14 residues. The germline gives CDR1 SGHTA, CDR2 FQGNSA. The ends were cut back, 5 bases at V and 0 bases at J, with 10 bases in the middle. The full variable domain, rest sourced from reference TRBV7-2 and TRBJ2-5, is GAGVSQSPSNKVTEKGKDVELRCDPISGHTALYWYRQSLGQGLEFLIYFQGNSAPDKSGLPSDRFSAERTGGSVSTLTIQRTQQEDSAVYLCASSIGRHQETQYFGPGTRLLVL.

This clonotype was observed at least ten times. As DNA, the CDR3 is TGTGCCAGCAGTGTCAGGGGAGAAAAACTGTTTTTT. Translating it yields CASSVRGEKLFF. The rearrangement links TRBV12-3 or TRBV12-4 to TRBJ1-4, with D maybe TRBD1 (6 bases). The CDR3 has 12 amino acids. Trimming removed 5 bases at V and 8 bases at J, with 9 bases between.

The CDR3 loop reads CASSIILGLANTEAFF. DNA for the CDR3: TGTGCCAGTAGTATCATACTTGGTTTGGCGAACACTGAAGCTTTCTTT. The genes are TRBV19 and TRBJ1-1; the D is unclear. CDR3 length: 16 amino acids. Per the germline V gene, CDR1 is LNHDA and CDR2 is SQIVND (reference sequence). Trimming removed 3 bases from V and 1 base from J, with 15 bases in between. The full variable domain, with the rest looked up from reference TRBV19 and TRBJ1-1, is DGGITQSPKYLFRKEGQNVTLSCEQNLNHDAMYWYRQDPGQGLRLIYYSQIVNDFQKGDIAEGYSVSREKKESFPLTVTSAQKNPTAFYLCASSIILGLANTEAFFGQGTRLTVV.

This clonotype showed up just a few times. The rearrangement links TRBV19 to TRBJ2-1; 9 bases align to TRBD2. The CDR3 covers 16 residues. Unmatched junction bases numbered 12, after V lost 4 bases and J lost 8 bases. The germline V gene has CDR1 LNHDA and CDR2 SQIVND (reference sequence). Here the CDR3 reads CASSTQLAGRNDEQFF. The CDR3 DNA is TGTGCCAGTAGTACCCAACTAGCGGGTAGAAATGATGAGCAGTTCTTC.

This chain connects TRBV30 to TRBJ1-2; D gene unclear. The CDR3 runs to 14 residues. The germline V gene has CDR1 GTSNPN and CDR2 SVGIG (reference sequence). V lost 3 bases to trimming and J lost 1 base, with 12 bases between them. CDR3 nucleotides: TGTGCCTGGAGCCGCGGATCGGTTAACTATGGCTACACCTTC. Protein: CAWSRGSVNYGYTF.

The CDR3 bases are TGCAGCGTTGAACCCGGGAGGGCCGGCGGGGAGCTGTTTTTT. It codes for CSVEPGRAGGELFF. The chain recombines TRBV29-1 with TRBJ2-2; 8 bases line up with TRBD2. Germline V gives CDR1 SQVTM, CDR2 ANQGSEA. V lost 2 bases to trimming and J lost 7 bases; unmatched junction nucleotides: 6. The CDR3 consists of 14 residues.

The genes are TRBV7-3 and TRBJ2-3; 10 bases map to TRBD2. The CDR3 has 17 amino acids. The V gene's germline CDR1 is SGHTA and CDR2 FQGTGA. After removal of 0 bases from V and 6 bases from J, the junction contained 9 bases not matched to a gene. In DNA, the CDR3 is TGTGCCAGCAGCTTAACGGGGAGCGGGGGGGCCGGCGATACGCAGTATTTT. Its translation: CASSLTGSGGAGDTQYF.

The chain has TRBV19 and TRBJ2-2, with 9 positions matching TRBD2. The CDR3 is 15 residues long. Germline V gives CDR1 LNHDA, CDR2 SQIVND (reference sequence). J was trimmed by 8 bases and V by 3 bases; bases with no gene match: 7. This CDR3 reads CASSIGVAGAGELFF. For the CDR3, the DNA is TGTGCCAGTAGTATCGGAGTAGCGGGAGCTGGGGAGCTGTTTTTT.

In this sample, this clonotype turned up a few times. This chain links TRBV6-1 with TRBJ1-2; tentative D call: TRBD1 (5 bases). Germline V gene data show CDR1 as MNHNS and CDR2 as SASEGT. V gave up 9 bases and J gave up 7 bases, with 15 bases separating them. The CDR3 runs to 12 residues. The CDR3 is CASHQGRIGYTF. The CDR3 DNA is TGTGCCAGTCATCAGGGTAGGATTGGCTACACCTTC.

This clonotype occurred many times. The chain couples TRBV7-2 to TRBJ2-7, with unresolved D. The CDR3 runs 13 residues. V lost 3 bases, J lost 0 bases, and 6 bases lay in between. Per germline, CDR1 SGHTA and CDR2 FQGNSA. The CDR3 reads CASSFGNSYEQYF. CDR3 nucleotide sequence: TGTGCCAGCAGCTTTGGGAACTCCTACGAGCAGTACTTC.

The sample holds many counts of this clonotype. The rearrangement uses TRBV11-3 and TRBJ2-3; 8 bases line up with TRBD2. Looked up from germline, CDR1 is SGHNT and CDR2 is YENEEA. Trimming at V came to 1 base and at J to 4 bases, leaving 10 bases not matched to a gene. The CDR3 consists of 17 residues. The chain's CDR3 is CASSLGLALPGADTQYF. CDR3 sequence (DNA): TGTGCCAGCAGCTTAGGACTAGCGCTACCAGGGGCAGATACGCAGTATTTT.

The V gene is TRBV14, the J gene TRBJ1-2, with D hard to call. V lost 6 bases, J lost 4 bases, and 15 bases lay in between. Germline CDR1 is SGHDN and CDR2 is FVKESK. The CDR3 length is 14 residues. CDR3 residues: CASRPGLSGYGYTF. The DNA for the CDR3 is TGTGCCAGCAGACCCGGACTCTCTGGCTATGGCTACACCTTC.

The chain combines TRBV7-8 with TRBJ2-5; TRBD1 might be the D (5 bases). The CDR3 has 14 amino acids. Germline CDR1 SGHVS, CDR2 FQNEAQ. V lost 5 bases, J lost 2 bases, and 12 bases lay in between. Written as DNA, the CDR3 is TGTGCCAGCAGCCCAACCAGGGTTCAAGAGACCCAGTACTTC. Translating gives CASSPTRVQETQYF.

The table lists this clonotype with a few counts. The chain links TRBV4-3 to TRBJ1-4; D unclear. The CDR3 extends over 15 amino acids. Germline V gene lookup returns CDR1 LGHNA and CDR2 YSLEER. V lost 1 base to trimming and J lost 4 bases, with 10 bases between them. In nucleotides, the CDR3 is TGCGCCAGCAGCCAAGGGTCCCAGAGTAATGAAAAACTGTTTTTT. Protein sequence: CASSQGSQSNEKLFF.

The gene calls are TRBV10-3 and TRBJ1-2; no reliable D call. Germline values: CDR1 ENHRY, CDR2 SYGVKD. The CDR3 has 15 amino acids. V shed 0 bases and J shed 4 bases, with 12 bases lying between them. CDR3 DNA: TGTGCCATCAGTGAGTCTGGCGCCGGACGCTATGGCTACACCTTC. The encoded protein is CAISESGAGRYGYTF.

This clonotype was counted many times. The CDR3 DNA follows: TGTGCCAGTAGTATCCGGGGGCGAAGTGAAAAACTGTTTTTT. The encoded protein is CASSIRGRSEKLFF. The chain joins TRBV19 to TRBJ1-4, with D maybe TRBD1 (6 bases). From germline, CDR1 is LNHDA and CDR2 SQIVND (reference sequence). This CDR3 has 14 amino acids. The V end was cut by 3 bases, the J end by 7 bases, with 12 bases between.

This clonotype was picked up a small number of times. The rearrangement uses TRBV2 and TRBJ2-1; 15 bases fit TRBD2. CDR1 SNHLY and CDR2 FYNNEI come from the germline V gene. The CDR3 consists of 16 residues. Trimming at V came to 6 bases and at J to 7 bases, leaving 7 bases not matched to a gene. CDR3 nucleotides: TGTGCCAGCAGGAAGGGACTAGCGGGAGGTAGGAATGAGCAGTTCTTC. This sequence encodes CASRKGLAGGRNEQFF.

The chain joins TRBV29-1 to TRBJ1-1, with 7 bases that match TRBD1. Germline V lookup: CDR1 SQVTM, CDR2 ANQGSEA. The CDR3 has 13 residues. CDR3 coding DNA: TGCTCTACTGCCCAGGGGGTGAACACTGAAGCTTTCTTT. Translating gives CSTAQGVNTEAFF.

This clonotype was detected ten times or more. The chain has TRBV27 and TRBJ2-5; 12 bases fit TRBD2. Trimming at V came to 5 bases and at J to 5 bases, leaving 9 bases not matched to a gene. CDR1 is MNHEY, CDR2 SMNVEV, per germline (reference sequence). This CDR3 has 16 amino acids. The CDR3 DNA is TGTGCCAGCAGTAACTTGGGACTAGCGGGTAGGGAGACCCAGTACTTC. Amino acids: CASSNLGLAGRETQYF.

This sequence joins TRBV11-2 and TRBJ2-1, with D maybe TRBD2 (5 bases). CDR3 length: 13 residues. V was clipped by 3 bases and J by 7 bases, with 10 bases between them. Looked up from germline, CDR1 is SGHAT and CDR2 is FQNNGV. The CDR3 loop reads CASSFTTGNEQFF. As DNA, the CDR3 is TGTGCCAGCAGCTTTACTACGGGGAATGAGCAGTTCTTC.

This clonotype has a handful of counts. The chain carries TRBV28 and TRBJ2-2; 13 positions match TRBD2. The germline V gene encodes CDR1 MDHEN and CDR2 SYDVKM. The V and J ends lost 5 bases and 6 bases, in that order; junction bases with no gene match: 6. The CDR3 extends over 16 amino acids. CDR3 nucleotides: TGTGCCAGCAGTGTAACGGGGACTAGCGGGGCCGGGGAGCTGTTTTTT. This encodes CASSVTGTSGAGELFF.

This clonotype was seen at least ten times. The chain links TRBV6-1 to TRBJ2-1, with 10 bases lining up with TRBD1. CDR3 size: 16 residues. Germline V gene lookup returns CDR1 MNHNS and CDR2 SASEGT. J gave up 2 bases and V 2 bases, and 3 bases lay outside the gene matches. DNA of the CDR3: TGTGCCAGCAGTGAATATGGACAGGGGGCCTACAATGAGCAGTTCTTC. Its protein product is CASSEYGQGAYNEQFF.